Shown below are 29 T cell receptor beta chains from a single sample sequenced in a study of control samples from healthy donors and cancer patients. Measured with immunoSEQ multiplex PCR; TCRdb has only the in-frame clones, and not every one. The sample gives approximately 170,000 clones, 93% of which show up once; roughly 4% is in the top ten. The sample consisted of blood. The source of these receptors is a woman between 55 and 75 years old in good health.

The chain is built from TRBV30 and TRBJ1-1; 7 bases fit TRBD1. Trimming removed 5 bases from V and 4 bases from J; junction bases left unmatched: 7. CDR3 size: 13 residues. Germline values: CDR1 GTSNPN, CDR2 SVGIG (reference sequence). This CDR3 is CAWDRVLATEAFF. DNA of the CDR3: TGTGCCTGGGACAGGGTCTTGGCCACTGAAGCTTTCTTT.

The J gene is TRBJ1-1, the V gene TRBV2; D is uncertain. Trimming removed 1 base from V and 0 bases from J, with 6 bases in between. The CDR3 consists of 14 residues. Looked up from germline, CDR1 is SNHLY and CDR2 is FYNNEI. This CDR3 reads CASSEVTVNTEAFF. In DNA form, the CDR3 reads TGTGCCAGCAGTGAAGTCACAGTGAACACTGAAGCTTTCTTT. Based on the CDR3 plus reference TRBV2 and TRBJ1-1, the full variable domain is EPEVTQTPSHQVTQMGQEVILRCVPISNHLYFYWYRQILGQKVEFLVSFYNNEISEKSEIFDDQFSVERPDGSNFTLKIRSTKLEDSAMYFCASSEVTVNTEAFFGQGTRLTVV.

This chain uses TRBV12-3 or TRBV12-4 with TRBJ2-1; D is unclear. The V and J ends lost 8 bases and 5 bases respectively, with 13 bases between them. This CDR3 is built from 13 residues. The CDR3 DNA is TGTGCCAGCTACCTTAGCTTTAACAATGAGCAGTTCTTC. Translated, it gives CASYLSFNNEQFF.

This clone was counted a single time. This rearrangement joins TRBV29-1 to TRBJ2-7, with TRBD2 identical over 8 bases. The CDR3 length is 16 residues. Germline V gives CDR1 SQVTM, CDR2 ANQGSEA. V shed 5 bases and J 5 bases; nucleotides not matched to a gene: 17. CDR3 loop: CSVPLGEARGGNEQYF. The CDR3 DNA sequence: TGCAGCGTTCCATTGGGGGAGGCTCGCGGGGGGAACGAGCAGTACTTC.

Turning to this clone: At one end the junction does not follow the germline gene, possibly because of a read error. The V gene is TRBV12-3 or TRBV12-4, the J gene TRBJ2-1; 9 nucleotides agree with TRBD2. This CDR3 region has 11 residues. CDR3 sequence reads: CASVAGETAIF. The CDR3 DNA follows: TGTGCCAGCGTAGCGGGGGAGACGGCAATCTTC.

V is TRBV19 and J is TRBJ1-6, with TRBD1 matching 9 bases. Germline CDR1 reads LNHDA; CDR2 reads SQIVND (reference sequence). CDR3 size: 14 residues. V shed 6 bases, J shed 9 bases, and the junction held 6 bases outside the gene matches. The CDR3 bases are TGTGCCAGTAGGATACAGGGGGCCTCTTCACCCCTCCACTTT. Its translation: CASRIQGASSPLHF.

The chain employs TRBV4-1 and TRBJ1-1, with 7 bases identical to TRBD1. Unmatched junction bases numbered 7, after V lost 5 bases and J lost 1 base. The CDR3 is made up of 15 amino acids. Germline V lookup: CDR1 MGHRA, CDR2 YSYEKL. DNA of the CDR3: TGCGCCAGCAGCTACCGGGACAGTAGGAACACTGAAGCTTTCTTT. It specifies CASSYRDSRNTEAFF.

The J gene is TRBJ1-1, the V gene TRBV4-1; weak D call: TRBD1 (5 bases). CDR3 size: 15 residues. Germline assignment: CDR1 MGHRA and CDR2 YSYEKL. The V end lost 0 bases, the J end lost 0 bases, and 8 bases lay between the germline ends. CDR3 sequence (DNA): TGCGCCAGCAGCCAAGATAGGGACCTGAACACTGAAGCTTTCTTT. Translated: CASSQDRDLNTEAFF.

The rearrangement uses TRBV18 and TRBJ2-7; possibly TRBD1 for D (6 bases). Between the trimmed V and J ends, which lost 1 base and 2 bases, there was a span of 6 bases. Germline CDR1 reads KGHSH; CDR2 reads LQKENI. The CDR3 contains 13 residues. This chain's CDR3 is CASSPQGAYEQYF. The CDR3 nucleotides read TGTGCCAGCTCACCACAGGGGGCCTACGAGCAGTACTTC.

J is TRBJ1-3 and V is TRBV7-2; no clear D. There are 15 residues in the CDR3. In germline, CDR1 is SGHTA, CDR2 FQGNSA. The germline V and J ends were trimmed by 5 bases and 4 bases, with 15 bases remaining between them. The CDR3 loop reads CASSPPGAMGNTIYF. CDR3 sequence (DNA): TGTGCCAGCAGCCCACCGGGAGCTATGGGAAACACCATATATTTT.

The V and J genes are TRBV3-1 (or the pseudogene TRBV3-2) and TRBJ1-2; no firm D call. Germline V gene sequence: CDR1 LGHDT, CDR2 YNNKEL (reference sequence). V lost 0 bases and J lost 3, with 17 bases in between. The CDR3 runs 17 residues. CDR3 sequence (DNA): TGTGCCAGCAGCCAAGACGGGTTGGGCGCTACTTACTATGGCTACACCTTC. Its translation: CASSQDGLGATYYGYTF.

The genes are TRBV9 and TRBJ2-1, with D perhaps assigned TRBD1 or TRBD2 (9 bases each). Germline V CDR1 and CDR2: SGDLS, YYNGEE. The CDR3 consists of 18 residues. Deletions cut 4 bases from V and 9 bases from J, with 29 bases between. CDR3 in amino acids: CASSRDRVVAGVLLEQFF. CDR3 in DNA: TGTGCCAGCAGCAGGGACAGGGTGGTAGCGGGGGTCTTACTTGAGCAGTTCTTC.

The rearrangement links TRBV2 to TRBJ2-7, with D perhaps being TRBD1 or TRBD2 (5 bases each). Germline loops: CDR1 SNHLY, CDR2 FYNNEI. The germline V and J ends were trimmed by 6 bases and 2 bases, with 8 bases remaining between them. The CDR3 totals 12 residues. Here the CDR3 reads CASRGPPYEQYF. The CDR3, as DNA: TGTGCCAGCAGGGGACCACCCTACGAGCAGTACTTC.

V usage is TRBV12-3 or TRBV12-4 and J usage is TRBJ1-2, with D possibly being TRBD1 (5 bases). CDR3 length: 13 residues. The germline V and J ends were trimmed by 4 bases and 8 bases, with 14 bases remaining between them. CDR3 sequence: CASSSDSGLGYTF. The CDR3 DNA reads TGTGCCAGCAGTTCCGATTCAGGGCTCGGCTACACCTTC.

This clone showed up just once. In the same sample, other DNA sequences code for this CDR3. This sequence joins TRBV18 and TRBJ1-1; D might be TRBD1 (5 bases). V was cut by 1 base and J by 1 base, with 7 bases left in between. CDR3 size: 14 residues. Germline V gives CDR1 KGHSH, CDR2 LQKENI. The CDR3 region has the DNA TGTGCCAGCTCACCACAGGGGCAGAACACTGAAGCTTTCTTT. This codes for CASSPQGQNTEAFF.

The chain uses TRBV7-2 and TRBJ1-5; 9 bases agree with TRBD1. This CDR3 is 16 amino acids long. The germline gives CDR1 SGHTA, CDR2 FQGNSA. Germline trimming cut 5 bases from V and 3 bases from J; bases unmatched to any gene: 8. The DNA for the CDR3 is TGTGCCAGCAGCCCACAGGGGGCCCTCCCCAATCAGCCCCAGCATTTT. It codes for CASSPQGALPNQPQHF.

The chain links TRBV25-1 to TRBJ1-2, with D maybe TRBD1 (5 bases). CDR1 is MGHDK and CDR2 is SYGVNS in the germline V gene. The CDR3 length is 12 residues. V lost 3 bases to trimming and J lost 8 bases, with 10 bases between them. CDR3 sequence: CASSEAGRGYTF. The CDR3 DNA reads as TGTGCCAGCAGTGAGGCAGGGAGAGGCTACACCTTC.

The chain uses TRBV6-2 or TRBV6-3 and TRBJ2-1, with D possibly matching TRBD2 (6 bases). The CDR3 runs 13 residues. Trimming pared 5 bases from V and 14 bases from J, leaving 19 bases between. Germline CDR1 reads MNHEY; CDR2 reads SVGEGT. CDR3 protein: CASSLRASGEEFF. The DNA of the CDR3 is TGTGCCAGCAGTCTAAGGGCCTCGGGAGAGGAGTTCTTC.

The chain couples TRBV30 to TRBJ1-5; 9 bases align to TRBD1. CDR1 is GTSNPN and CDR2 is SVGIG in the germline V gene (reference sequence). CDR3 length: 14 amino acids. V shed 5 bases and J 2 bases; nucleotides not matched to a gene: 4. The CDR3 DNA reads as TGTGCCTGGTCCCGGGACAGGGGCAATCAGCCCCAGCATTTT. Its translation: CAWSRDRGNQPQHF.

J is TRBJ2-6 and V is TRBV11-3, with D uncertain. The germline gives CDR1 SGHNT, CDR2 YENEEA. V was cut by 1 base and J by 3 bases, with 7 bases left in between. The CDR3 runs to 15 residues. CDR3 amino acids: CASSLGARGANVLTF. The CDR3 region has the DNA TGTGCCAGCAGCTTAGGGGCGCGTGGGGCCAACGTCCTGACTTTC. The full variable domain, its missing parts supplied by reference TRBV11-3 and TRBJ2-6, is EAGVVQSPRYKIIEKKQPVAFWCNPISGHNTLYWYLQNLGQGPELLIRYENEEAVDDSQLPKDRFSAERLKGVDSTLKIQPAELGDSAVYLCASSLGARGANVLTFGAGSRLTVL.

V gene TRBV3-1 (or the pseudogene TRBV3-2) combines with J gene TRBJ2-7, with 9 bases identical to TRBD1. V trimming: 6 bases; J trimming: 5 bases; junction bases outside the gene matches: 5. The germline V gene has CDR1 LGHDT and CDR2 YNNKEL (reference sequence). CDR3 length equals 13 residues. The CDR3 nucleotides read TGTGCCAGCAGGGACAGGGGTGGCAACGAGCAGTACTTC. Protein sequence: CASRDRGGNEQYF.

This sequence joins TRBV5-1 and TRBJ1-2, with TRBD1 matching over 7 bases. Germline V gene data show CDR1 as SGHRS and CDR2 as YFSETQ. V lost 4 bases to trimming and J lost 3 bases; unmatched junction nucleotides: 12. The CDR3 runs to 16 residues. The CDR3: CASSPGTEGQYYGYTF. The DNA for the CDR3 is TGCGCCAGCAGCCCTGGGACAGAAGGGCAATACTATGGCTACACCTTC.

The rearrangement joins TRBV3-1 (or the pseudogene TRBV3-2) to TRBJ2-5; the D is unclear. Germline V lookup: CDR1 LGHDT, CDR2 YNNKEL (reference sequence). V was cut by 0 bases and J by 2 bases, with 13 bases left in between. The CDR3 contains 16 residues. This chain's CDR3 is CASSQDLNRPQETQYF. The CDR3 region has the DNA TGTGCCAGCAGCCAAGATCTCAACAGACCTCAAGAGACCCAGTACTTC.

The rearrangement joins TRBV7-9 to TRBJ2-4; D is uncertain. Trimming took off 4 bases at V and 7 bases at J, with 11 bases between the two ends. The length of the CDR3 is 13 residues. Germline CDR1 SEHNR, CDR2 FQNEAQ (reference sequence). CDR3 amino acids: CASSSRSVNIQYF. Written as DNA, the CDR3 is TGTGCCAGCAGCTCGCGGTCTGTGAACATTCAGTACTTC.

The J gene is TRBJ1-1, the V gene TRBV6-5; the D is unclear. This CDR3 has 13 residues. Germline V gene lookup returns CDR1 MNHEY and CDR2 SVGAGI. V gave up 2 bases and J gave up 1 base, with 5 bases separating them. The CDR3 reads CASSYGWNTEAFF. The CDR3, as DNA: TGTGCCAGCAGTTACGGCTGGAACACTGAAGCTTTCTTT.

V is TRBV18 and J is TRBJ2-1; D not resolved. V dropped 3 bases and J dropped 7 bases, with 10 bases sitting between them. The CDR3 runs to 13 residues. CDR1 and CDR2 from the germline V gene are KGHSH and LQKENI. DNA for the CDR3: TGTGCCAGCTCACCTTCTGATGGAAATGAGCAGTTCTTC. Amino acids: CASSPSDGNEQFF.

This chain uses TRBV2 with TRBJ1-4, with TRBD1 as a possible D gene (5 bases). V dropped 7 bases and J dropped 8 bases, with 14 bases sitting between them. This CDR3 comprises 13 residues. CDR1 is SNHLY and CDR2 is FYNNEI in the germline V gene. CDR3 sequence reads: CASILGTVEKLFF. Written as DNA, the CDR3 is TGTGCCAGCATTTTAGGGACGGTAGAAAAACTGTTTTTT.

This rearrangement joins TRBV19 to TRBJ1-5; 11 bases map to TRBD1. Unmatched junction bases numbered 3, after V lost 7 bases and J lost 4 bases. The CDR3 is 14 residues long. Germline loops: CDR1 LNHDA, CDR2 SQIVND (reference sequence). The chain's CDR3 is CASTGTGGNQPQHF. The DNA for the CDR3 is TGTGCCAGTACAGGGACAGGGGGAAATCAGCCCCAGCATTTT. Drawing the rest from reference TRBV19 and TRBJ1-5, the complete variable domain is DGGITQSPKYLFRKEGQNVTLSCEQNLNHDAMYWYRQDPGQGLRLIYYSQIVNDFQKGDIAEGYSVSREKKESFPLTVTSAQKNPTAFYLCASTGTGGNQPQHFGDGTRLSIL.

Only a few counts were recorded for this clone. CDR3 amino acids: CASSQGARNYGYTF. The CDR3 nucleotides read TGTGCCAGCAGCCAAGGGGCCAGAAACTATGGCTACACCTTC. The chain uses TRBV27 and TRBJ1-2; D might be TRBD1 (5 bases). The CDR3 is made up of 14 amino acids. Trimming shortened V by 6 bases and J by 2 bases, and 13 bases separated the two germline ends. CDR1 and CDR2 from the germline V gene are MNHEY and SMNVEV (reference sequence).